This T cell receptor (beta chain) was documented in a study of Ad26.COV2.S vaccination and SARS-CoV-2 variants. Study-wide context: Once, or twice with 56 days between doses, Ad26.COV2.S was given intramuscularly.

This clone has a single count. Antigen: not known. Data came from immunoSEQ multiplex PCR; TCRdb stores just in-frame clones and leaves some out. Of approximately 300,000 clones in the sample, roughly 84% were seen once. Specified treatment: over 15 received Ad26.COV2.S at low or high dose, single or two shots; roughly five received placebo; per-sample allocation not given. Collection of the samples took place on day 63 after the first injection of vaccine or placebo. It was an adult aged 18-55 years in Boston who was the donor. Findings and limits, study-wide: Breadth, reportedly substantial, characterized the spike-specific CD8+ and CD4+ T cell responses after vaccination.

This CDR3 has 17 amino acids. Germline trimming cut 0 bases from V and 4 bases from J; bases unmatched to any gene: 3. Germline CDR1 and CDR2: SGHDT and YYEEEE. Here the sequenced sample was peripheral blood, taken in a trial of Ad26.COV2.S vaccine versus placebo. The TCR comes from a person between 18 and 59 years old who received the Ad26.COV2.S COVID-19 vaccine or a placebo. This rearrangement joins TRBV5-6 to TRBJ2-1; 14 nucleotides line up with TRBD2. The CDR3 DNA sequence: TGTGCCAGCAGCTTGGCCCGGACTAGCGGGGGGTACAATGAGCAGTTCTTC. Protein: CASSLARTSGGYNEQFF.